A single T cell receptor beta chain is shown here with its context. Its antigen specificity is not known. No base quality values were provided; no much bigger clone lies one nucleotide off. The cohort was made up of several hundred healthy bone marrow donors. At the time of sampling, all cohort members were nominally healthy, though unrecorded immune exposures were likely present. The donor was CMV seropositive and was included in the group of around 300 seropositive cohort members. Each donor provided a peripheral blood sample, and peripheral blood mononuclear cells were used for TCR beta sequencing. Genomic DNA was extracted from the blood cell samples with the Qiagen DNeasy Blood Extraction Kit. These data come from a study of cytomegalovirus exposure and HLA in healthy donors (TCRdb year 2017). With respect to the entire study: According to an earlier analysis of a few hundred of the donors, roughly 180 million T cells yielded roughly 110 million unique TCR beta sequences and around 280 Gb of sequence data. A later genetic analysis used genome-wide SNP genotypes for about 65% of the roughly 700 donors, treating that subset as a discovery cohort. An early release that covered 640 HLA-typed donors contained approximately 300 gigabases of sequencing data and 80 million or so unique TCR sequences. All discovery cohort repertoires had been generated using a single sequencing platform. About five DR-DQ haplotypes were treated as single units for association and clustering because of strong linkage in the cohort. In the later analysis, no new phenotypic data were used to find candidate immune exposures; instead, reliance was placed on TCR beta sequences and their occurrence across donors. The number of donors typed differed by locus, with 629-630 for A, B, C, DRB1 and DQB1, more than 500 for DQA1, 600 to 610 for DPA1, and under 490 for DPB1. In a later analysis, previously published TCR beta repertoires from 600 to 850 donors were re-analyzed and high-resolution HLA genotyping was added so that TCR occurrence patterns could be studied. The study profiled the T cell repertoires of approximately 700 subjects by immunosequencing and related them to cytomegalovirus serostatus. To predict cytomegalovirus infection status, the study combined high-throughput TCR immunosequencing, statistical association of individual TCRs with disease status, and machine learning. Both class I and class II loci were covered by HLA typing, at four-digit resolution. Alongside the repertoire data, information on donor age, sex, ethnicity and CMV serostatus was compiled. To decide whether each TCR beta V gene segment behaved as functional or pseudogenic, an earlier analysis of some 540 of the donors relied on high-throughput TCR beta sequencing. The study was designed to test whether signatures of past pathogen exposure could be identified by cataloging public T cell receptors. Of the 300 to 500 genotyped donors, roughly 80% were placed in the genetic ancestry cluster associated with self-reported Caucasian donors. Along with the approximately 670-subject first cohort, a separate validation cohort of around 110 different subjects was used. Among several hundred genotyped donors of the cohort, an average of about 220,000 unique TCR beta nucleotide sequences was sequenced per donor, of which 15% to 20% were non-productive. What the authors observed across the whole study: In a later analysis, several top co-occurrence clusters were reported to appear linked to parvovirus B19, influenza, CMV and Epstein-Barr virus. The earlier analysis of around 600 of the donors excluded some 16 rarely observed V segments, including chromosome 9 orphons, because counts were too low. Some IMGT-functional V segments, including TRBV6-2 and TRBV6-3, could not be distinguished by the 87-base-pair reads and were therefore excluded. A later genetic analysis associated a missense DCLRE1C variant with V-gene and J-gene trimming of TCR beta chains, and an independent cohort replicated the association. Because some donors lacked HLA typing at each locus, the association tests relied only on the typed subset. In a later analysis, the rate of TCR association differed among HLA loci, with DRB1 alleles having the most associated TCRs and HLA-C alleles having the fewest. An earlier analysis of approximately 530 of the donors showed that most TCR beta V segments appeared in productive rearrangements either about 87% or about 30% of the time, which broadly matched IMGT annotations. In vitro tests confirmed that three of the cytomegalovirus-associated TCR beta chains recognize cytomegalovirus antigens. In a later genetic analysis, fewer N-insertions in productive TCRs were reported among donors in an Asian-associated ancestry cluster than the roughly 700-donor mean. In both the original and validation cohorts, the classifier was reported to diagnose cytomegalovirus status with high specificity and sensitivity. In a later analysis, HLA-associated TCR beta chains were found to be more clonally expanded and to have lower generation probabilities than equally common non-associated chains. A cluster of highly shared sequence variants was judged likely to be a technical artifact of the sequencing pipeline. The study listed 164 TCR beta chains as associated with cytomegalovirus. The cohort was sequenced for TCR beta chains only, and without alpha or paired-chain data the features that could be detected were limited. While some public TCRs were present in many individuals, most TCR sequences turned up only very rarely across donors. A further reported finding was that TCR beta sequences accurately predicted the HLA-A and HLA-B alleles for most subjects in the first cohort. In a later analysis, most CMV-associated TCR beta chains were found to appear HLA-restricted, with HLA associations seemingly driven largely by CMV exposure. According to the authors, the approach could potentially be generalized to other disease states and immunological phenotypes. The presence/absence analyses assumed that sequencing depth was roughly uniform across donors, and that assumption may not be true. Correlated functional status among segregating V segments might be attributable to linkage disequilibrium, but an unknown experimental factor could not be ruled out. In a later analysis, around 15,000 TCR beta sequences were associated with specific HLA alleles at a false discovery rate of 0.05. Immune exposure information for the cohort was limited to CMV serostatus. When HLA alleles, especially DR and DQ, strongly co-occurred, attributing TCR associations to individual alleles was difficult.

Receptors were amplified or captured by the immunoSEQ multiplex PCR assay. For the multiplex PCR, a mixture combining 60 forward primers for TCR Vbeta segments and 13 reverse primers for TCR Jbeta segments was used. Amplification of the CDR3 region of rearranged TCR beta genes was performed with a multiplex PCR assay on genomic DNA. The Illumina HiSeq System was used to sequence the amplified TCR beta libraries as 87-base-pair reads. The paper's processing steps were these. Across the 600 to 700 repertoires, a later analysis counted tens of millions of unique TCR beta chains, 9.5 million to 13 million of which were shared by at least two donors. To remove PCR and sequencing errors, raw reads were error-corrected and collapsed into unique sequences using a nearest-neighbor algorithm that merged closely related sequences. V, D and J gene segments were assigned by aligning CDR3 sequences to IMGT reference sequences. For a sequence to be retained, a match of at least six nucleotides to both a V gene segment and a J gene segment was required. Rearrangements were called productive when the CDR3 lacked stop codons and stayed in frame with V and J; all others were non-productive. Following IMGT convention, CDR3 was defined as the stretch from the second conserved V-encoded cysteine to the conserved J-encoded phenylalanine. The earlier analysis of fewer than 700 of the donors excluded sequences that lacked an unambiguous match to a single V gene segment. In an earlier analysis of several hundred of the donors, V segments were called functional above 56.7% productive rearrangements and were called segregating when the between-donor standard deviation exceeded 5%. To diagnose cytomegalovirus status from the catalog of TCR beta chain sequences, a statistical classification framework was built. A later analysis assigned V and J genes by comparing TCR nucleotide sequences with IMGT/GENE-DB human TR gene sequences. The TCRdist pipeline was used in a later analysis to assign CDR3 sequences and most-parsimonious VDJ recombination scenarios. In a later analysis, each TCR beta chain was defined by its CDR3 amino acid sequence together with its V-gene family, and reads lacking a unique V-gene family were excluded. To address suspected cross-contamination and a sequencing artifact, a later analysis removed 592 highly shared, low-generation-probability nucleotide sequences. In a later analysis, a clonal expansion index for each public chain was calculated from normalized within-repertoire ranks of inferred template counts. In a later analysis, generation probabilities were computed with a VDJ recombination model fitted to out-of-frame rearrangements, and the resulting probabilities were checked against IGoR. In a later analysis, TCR-TCR, TCR-HLA and TCR-CMV co-occurrence was scored with hypergeometric tests, and a repertoire-size bias correction was applied to TCR pairs. To estimate false discovery rates, a later analysis permuted the HLA or CMV assignments 20 times. A later analysis grouped co-occurring TCRs with DBSCAN, adding TCRdist sequence similarity when clustering within HLA-allele-positive subsets. Repertoires with fewer than 30,000 or more than 120,000 public chains, plus five repertoires with anomalous nucleotide sharing, were excluded from co-occurrence clustering. TCRdb limited this immuneACCESS table to in-frame rearrangements with V and J called. A share of clones is missing; checked studies link under half to unresolved V genes, and the rest is unexplained. D and trimming were read from the DNA, whereas the V and J calls and clone size are those reported in that table. This sample lists under 200,000 clones; under 70% were detected once. Clones ranked in the top ten supply roughly 2.7% of the sample.

V loses 6 bases at its end and J loses 1 base; junction bases beyond the gene matches: 7. The CDR3 numbers 15 residues from cysteine through phenylalanine. Left in the record is the CDR3 DNA by itself, 45 bases read in frame from the first base. For CDR1 and CDR2, the germline V gene lists MNHNS and SASEGT. The material sequenced was PBMCs. The receptor's source is a woman in her thirties or forties in good health and CMV-seropositive. Recombination joined TRBV6-1 with TRBJ2-7; TRBD2 fits 9 bases in the junction. The bases read TGTGCCAGCAGGACTGCTAGCGGGGCATCCTACGAGCAGTACTTC. It translates as CASRTASGASYEQYF.